This T cell receptor beta chain stems from a study of OX40 agonist ivuxolimab in advanced cancers. At the level of the study: The study gave patients intravenous ivuxolimab at 0.01 to 10 mg/kg every 2 weeks. Study results and caveats: CD4+ T cells averaged fewer expanded clones than CD8+ T cells.

A note on this clone: What it recognizes is unknown.

This CDR3 contains 14 residues. The V gene lost 5 bases and the J gene lost 0 bases, with 13 bases spanning the gap. Per germline, CDR1 SQVTM and CDR2 ANQGSEA. No patient had autoimmune disease or received systemic immunosuppression. Data came from immunoSEQ multiplex PCR; TCRdb stores just in-frame clones and leaves some out. The table includes around 15,000 clones, 75% to 80% detected once. The chain employs TRBV29-1 and TRBJ1-2, with D uncertain. The clonotype originates from an adult with an advanced solid tumor such as melanoma, head and neck, liver or kidney cancer. The input for sequencing was CD4+ or CD8+ T cells sorted from blood, taken in a trial of the OX40 agonist ivuxolimab. CDR3 DNA sequence: TGCAGCGTTCCCGAGCATAACACTAACTATGGCTACACCTTC. It translates to CSVPEHNTNYGYTF.